Below, 17 T cell receptor beta chains from the same sample are listed, as sequenced in a study of blood T cell repertoires in COVID-19. TCRdb keeps only in-frame clones here, not all; method: immunoSEQ multiplex PCR. Among 130,000 or so clones listed, under 85% were seen once. Sequenced: peripheral blood. The origin of the receptors is a woman aged 55-70 years with acute or convalescent COVID-19.

The chain has TRBV7-8 and TRBJ2-7; 9 positions match TRBD2. The V gene's germline CDR1 is SGHVS and CDR2 FQNEAQ. The CDR3 totals 15 residues. The ends lost 5 bases at V and 4 bases at J; junction bases unmatched: 9. The CDR3 is CASSPGGGGRYEQYF. In DNA form, the CDR3 reads TGTGCCAGCAGCCCCGGCGGGGGGGGTAGGTACGAGCAGTACTTC.

This chain joins TRBV7-6 and TRBJ2-3; a possible D gene is TRBD2 (5 bases). CDR1 is SGHVS, CDR2 FNYEAQ, per germline. Trimming left V 1 base short and J 6 bases short, with 8 bases between. The CDR3 loop spans 13 amino acids. The CDR3 sequence: CASSLGTEDTQYF. The CDR3 DNA follows: TGTGCCAGCAGCTTAGGGACTGAGGATACGCAGTATTTT.

Turning to this clone: Other DNA variants within this sample encode the same CDR3. The chain couples TRBV20-1 to TRBJ1-1, with unresolved D. Between the trimmed V and J ends, which lost 3 bases and 4 bases, there was a span of 6 bases. The V gene's germline CDR1 is DFQATT and CDR2 SNEGSKA (reference sequence). There are 11 residues in the CDR3. The CDR3 coding sequence is TGCAGTGCTAGCCGGGGCACTGAAGCTTTCTTT. Translation gives CSASRGTEAFF.

V is TRBV10-3 and J is TRBJ2-1; tentatively, D is TRBD1 (6 bases). Trimming stripped 6 bases from V and 7 bases from J, with 13 bases between. This CDR3 has 13 residues. CDR1 is ENHRY and CDR2 is SYGVKD in the germline V gene. DNA of the CDR3: TGTGCCATCAGCCCCTTGACAGGAAATGAGCAGTTCTTC. Amino acid sequence: CAISPLTGNEQFF.

The chain carries TRBV7-9 and TRBJ2-1, with TRBD2 as a possible D gene (6 bases). CDR3 length: 16 residues. Trimming pared 5 bases from V and 0 bases from J, leaving 14 bases between. Germline V gene lookup returns CDR1 SEHNR and CDR2 FQNEAQ (reference sequence). This CDR3 reads CASSSLLADSYNEQFF. CDR3 DNA sequence: TGTGCCAGCAGCAGTCTTTTAGCGGACTCCTACAATGAGCAGTTCTTC.

The CDR3: CASSGDRGLGYTF. CDR3 DNA sequence: TGCGCCAGCAGCGGCGACAGGGGGCTTGGCTACACCTTC. This sequence joins TRBV4-1 and TRBJ1-2, with 10 nucleotides matching TRBD1. Trimming took 5 bases from V and 7 from J; bases not matched to a gene: 4. CDR1 is MGHRA, CDR2 YSYEKL, per germline. The CDR3 runs to 13 residues.

This chain links TRBV12-5 with TRBJ1-1; weak D call: TRBD1 (6 bases). The germline V and J ends were trimmed by 9 bases and 3 bases, with 20 bases remaining between them. Germline CDR1 is LGHNT and CDR2 is FRNRAP. The CDR3 length is 15 residues. The CDR3: CARAPVQGRYTEAFF. In nucleotides, the CDR3 is TGTGCTAGGGCCCCCGTACAGGGTAGGTACACTGAAGCTTTCTTT.

This clone has just a few counts. The V gene is TRBV9, the J gene TRBJ1-2; D not resolved. Trimming left V 3 bases short and J 0 bases short, with 18 bases between. There are 17 residues in the CDR3. The V gene's germline CDR1 is SGDLS and CDR2 YYNGEE. CDR3 coding DNA: TGTGCCAGCAGCGCTGGGCCAGGCTATGGCTCTAACTATGGCTACACCTTC. It translates to CASSAGPGYGSNYGYTF.

The chain has TRBV7-9 and TRBJ1-4, with D tentatively TRBD1 (6 bases). V was clipped by 4 bases and J by 8 bases, with 17 bases between them. The CDR3 runs to 15 residues. Germline values: CDR1 SEHNR, CDR2 FQNEAQ (reference sequence). CDR3 nucleotide sequence: TGTGCCAGCAGCTCTTGGGACACCGCTCGAGAAAAACTGTTTTTT. Amino acids: CASSSWDTAREKLFF.

The chain is built from TRBV20-1 and TRBJ2-7, with 10 bases lining up with TRBD2. Germline CDR1 reads DFQATT; CDR2 reads SNEGSKA (reference sequence). Trimming cost V 3 bases and J 4 bases; bases outside gene matches: 3. This CDR3 contains 13 residues. DNA for the CDR3: TGCAGTGCTAGTACTAGCGGGGTGTACGAGCAGTACTTC. It specifies CSASTSGVYEQYF.

The rearrangement joins TRBV4-1 to TRBJ1-6; 7 bases agree with TRBD1. Trimming removed 6 bases from V and 7 bases from J; junction bases left unmatched: 6. The CDR3 runs to 14 residues. Germline-derived CDR1 and CDR2 are MGHRA and YSYEKL. In DNA, the CDR3 is TGCGCCAGCAGATCCGGGACAGTGAATTCACCCCTCCACTTT. Protein sequence: CASRSGTVNSPLHF.

The J gene is TRBJ1-2, the V gene TRBV24-1; D not resolved. Germline V gene lookup returns CDR1 KGHDR and CDR2 SFDVKD. This CDR3 spans 12 amino acids. The ends were cut back, 4 bases at V and 8 bases at J, with 10 bases in the middle. CDR3 region: CATSENSLGYTF. The CDR3 bases are TGTGCCACCAGTGAGAACTCTTTGGGCTACACCTTC.

This rearrangement joins TRBV9 to TRBJ1-1; weak D call: TRBD1 (5 bases). Deletions cut 3 bases from V and 6 bases from J, with 18 bases between. Germline CDR1 SGDLS, CDR2 YYNGEE. This CDR3 has 15 amino acids. For the CDR3, the DNA is TGTGCCAGCAGCGCCTCACTGACAGCTAGATCTGAAGCTTTCTTT. Residues: CASSASLTARSEAFF.

This clone has a handful of counts. The chain couples TRBV3-1 (or the pseudogene TRBV3-2) to TRBJ2-5; TRBD1 might be the D (5 bases). This CDR3 has 15 amino acids. Germline CDR1 is LGHDT and CDR2 is YNNKEL (reference sequence). Trimming removed 4 bases at V and 2 bases at J, with 14 bases between. The CDR3 here is CASSPSRGLQETQYF. The CDR3 bases are TGTGCCAGCAGCCCCTCAAGGGGTCTACAAGAGACCCAGTACTTC.

The chain joins TRBV18 to TRBJ2-5; D not certain. The CDR3 spans 13 residues. V was trimmed by 3 bases and J by 0 bases, leaving 5 bases between them. Germline assignment: CDR1 KGHSH and CDR2 LQKENI. CDR3 in amino acids: CASSPQDQETQYF. As DNA, the CDR3 is TGTGCCAGCTCACCCCAGGACCAAGAGACCCAGTACTTC.

This chain connects TRBV24-1 to TRBJ1-5; D might be TRBD1 (6 bases). CDR3 length: 14 amino acids. The V and J ends lost 10 bases and 2 bases respectively, with 14 bases between them. CDR1 and CDR2 from the germline V gene are KGHDR and SFDVKD. The CDR3 bases are TGTGCCACGTCACAGGGTTTGGGCAATCAGCCCCAGCATTTT. Translation: CATSQGLGNQPQHF.

The chain is built from TRBV24-1 and TRBJ1-5, with D perhaps TRBD1 (5 bases). Trimming cost V 5 bases and J 9 bases, with 10 bases left between them. The V gene's germline CDR1 is KGHDR and CDR2 SFDVKD. This CDR3 region has 12 residues. The CDR3 region has the DNA TGTGCCACCAGTGTTCCCGGGGGGCCCCAGCATTTT. This translates into CATSVPGGPQHF.